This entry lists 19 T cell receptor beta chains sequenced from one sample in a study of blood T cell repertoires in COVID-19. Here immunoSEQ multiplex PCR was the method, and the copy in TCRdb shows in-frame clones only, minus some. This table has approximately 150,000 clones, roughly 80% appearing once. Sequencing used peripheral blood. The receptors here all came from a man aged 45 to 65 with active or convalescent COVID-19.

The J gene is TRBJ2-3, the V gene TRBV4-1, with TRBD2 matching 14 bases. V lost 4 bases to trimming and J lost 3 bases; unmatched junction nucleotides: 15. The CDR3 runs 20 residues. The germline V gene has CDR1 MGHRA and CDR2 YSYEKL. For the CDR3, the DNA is TGCGCCAGCAGCCGAAAGAAGGTCCCCGGGACTAGCGGGAGTACAGATACGCAGTATTTT. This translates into CASSRKKVPGTSGSTDTQYF.

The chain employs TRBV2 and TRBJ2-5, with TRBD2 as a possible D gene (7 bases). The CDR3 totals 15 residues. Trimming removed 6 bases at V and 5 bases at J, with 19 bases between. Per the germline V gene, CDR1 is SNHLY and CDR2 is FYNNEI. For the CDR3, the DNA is TGTGCCAGCAGGTCAAACAGGGTCGGGGGGGAGACCCAGTACTTC. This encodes CASRSNRVGGETQYF.

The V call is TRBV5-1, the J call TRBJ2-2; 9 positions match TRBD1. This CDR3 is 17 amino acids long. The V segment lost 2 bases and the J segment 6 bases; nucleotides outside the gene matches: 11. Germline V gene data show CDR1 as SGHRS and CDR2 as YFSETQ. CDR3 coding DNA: TGCGCCAGCAGCTTTACAGGGGGCCCTCCTTCCGCCGGGGAGCTGTTTTTT. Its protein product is CASSFTGGPPSAGELFF.

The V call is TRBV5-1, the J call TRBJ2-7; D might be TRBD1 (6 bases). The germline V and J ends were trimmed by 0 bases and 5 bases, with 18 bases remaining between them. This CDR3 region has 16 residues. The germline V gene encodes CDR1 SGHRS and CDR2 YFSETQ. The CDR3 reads CASSLDLLLEGDEQYF. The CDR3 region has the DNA TGCGCCAGCAGCTTGGACCTTCTGCTAGAGGGGGACGAGCAGTACTTC.

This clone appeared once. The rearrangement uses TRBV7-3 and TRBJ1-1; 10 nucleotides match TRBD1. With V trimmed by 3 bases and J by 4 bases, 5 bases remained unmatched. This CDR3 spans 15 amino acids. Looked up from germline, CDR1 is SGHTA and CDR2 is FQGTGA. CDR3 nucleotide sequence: TGTGCCAGCAGCTTGGACAGGGGGGATTTCACTGAAGCTTTCTTT. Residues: CASSLDRGDFTEAFF.

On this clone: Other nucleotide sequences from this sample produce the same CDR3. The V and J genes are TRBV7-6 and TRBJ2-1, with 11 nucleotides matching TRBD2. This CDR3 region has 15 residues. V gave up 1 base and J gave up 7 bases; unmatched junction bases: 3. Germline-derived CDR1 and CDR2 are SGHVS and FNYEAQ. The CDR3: CASSLVAGGPNEQFF. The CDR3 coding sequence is TGTGCCAGCAGCTTAGTAGCGGGAGGGCCGAATGAGCAGTTCTTC.

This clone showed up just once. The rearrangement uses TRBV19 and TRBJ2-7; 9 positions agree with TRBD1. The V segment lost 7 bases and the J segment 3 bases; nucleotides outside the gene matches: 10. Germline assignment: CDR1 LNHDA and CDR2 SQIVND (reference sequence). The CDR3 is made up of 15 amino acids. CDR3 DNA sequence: TGTGCCAGTATGAACTTACCGGGACAGGGCTACGAGCAGTACTTC. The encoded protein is CASMNLPGQGYEQYF. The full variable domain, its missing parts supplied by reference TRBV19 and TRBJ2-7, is DGGITQSPKYLFRKEGQNVTLSCEQNLNHDAMYWYRQDPGQGLRLIYYSQIVNDFQKGDIAEGYSVSREKKESFPLTVTSAQKNPTAFYLCASMNLPGQGYEQYFGPGTRLTVT.

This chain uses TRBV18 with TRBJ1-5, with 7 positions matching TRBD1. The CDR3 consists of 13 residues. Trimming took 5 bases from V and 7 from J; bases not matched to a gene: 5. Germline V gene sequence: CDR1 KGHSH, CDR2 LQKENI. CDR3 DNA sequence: TGTGCCAGCTCAACAGGGGTTGGCCAGCCCCAGCATTTT. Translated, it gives CASSTGVGQPQHF.

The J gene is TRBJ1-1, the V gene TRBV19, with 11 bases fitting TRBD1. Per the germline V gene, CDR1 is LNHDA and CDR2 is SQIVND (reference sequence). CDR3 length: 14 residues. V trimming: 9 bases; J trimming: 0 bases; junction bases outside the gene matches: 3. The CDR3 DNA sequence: TGTGCCAGCGGACAGGGGGCGATGAACACTGAAGCTTTCTTT. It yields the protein CASGQGAMNTEAFF.

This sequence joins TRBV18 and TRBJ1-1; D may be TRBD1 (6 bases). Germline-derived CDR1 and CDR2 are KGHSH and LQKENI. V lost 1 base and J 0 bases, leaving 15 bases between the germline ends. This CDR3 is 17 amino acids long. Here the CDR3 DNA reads TGTGCCAGCTCACCACGCGTCCTGGGACAAATGAACACTGAAGCTTTCTTT. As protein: CASSPRVLGQMNTEAFF. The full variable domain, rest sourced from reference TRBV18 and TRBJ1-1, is NAGVMQNPRHLVRRRGQEARLRCSPMKGHSHVYWYRQLPEEGLKFMVYLQKENIIDESGMPKERFSAEFPKEGPSILRIQQVVRGDSAAYFCASSPRVLGQMNTEAFFGQGTRLTVV.

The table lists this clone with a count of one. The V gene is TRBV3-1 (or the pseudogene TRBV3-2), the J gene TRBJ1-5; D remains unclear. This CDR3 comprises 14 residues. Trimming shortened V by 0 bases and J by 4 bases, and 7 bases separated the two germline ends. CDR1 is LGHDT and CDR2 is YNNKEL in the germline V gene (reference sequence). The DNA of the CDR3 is TGTGCCAGCAGCCAAGATCTCAGTAATCAGCCCCAGCATTTT. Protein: CASSQDLSNQPQHF.

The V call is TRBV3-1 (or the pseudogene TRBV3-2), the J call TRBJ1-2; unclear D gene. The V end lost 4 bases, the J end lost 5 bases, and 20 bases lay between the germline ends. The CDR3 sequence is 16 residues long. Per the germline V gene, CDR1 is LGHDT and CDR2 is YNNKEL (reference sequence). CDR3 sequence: CASSPLAALGDYGYTF. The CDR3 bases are TGTGCCAGCAGCCCCCTGGCGGCCCTCGGGGATTATGGCTACACCTTC.

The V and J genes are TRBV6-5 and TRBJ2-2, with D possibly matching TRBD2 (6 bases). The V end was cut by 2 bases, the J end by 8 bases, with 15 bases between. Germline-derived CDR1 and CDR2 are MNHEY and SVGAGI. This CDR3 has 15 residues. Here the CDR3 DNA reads TGTGCCAGCAGTTACGGGGAGGCCAGCGGGGGGGAGCTGTTTTTT. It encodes CASSYGEASGGELFF.

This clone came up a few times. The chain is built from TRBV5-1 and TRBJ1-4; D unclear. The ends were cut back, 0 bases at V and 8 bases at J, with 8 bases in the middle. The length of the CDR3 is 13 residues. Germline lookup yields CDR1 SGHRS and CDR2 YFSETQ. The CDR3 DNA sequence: TGCGCCAGCAGCTTGGATCCCAGGGAAAAACTGTTTTTT. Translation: CASSLDPREKLFF.

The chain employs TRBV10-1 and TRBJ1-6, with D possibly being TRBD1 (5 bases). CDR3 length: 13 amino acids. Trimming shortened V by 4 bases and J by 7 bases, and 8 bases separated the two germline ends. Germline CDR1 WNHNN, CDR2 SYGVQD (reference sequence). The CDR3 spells CASSGTLNSPLHF. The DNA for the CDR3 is TGCGCCAGCAGTGGGACATTGAATTCACCCCTCCACTTT.

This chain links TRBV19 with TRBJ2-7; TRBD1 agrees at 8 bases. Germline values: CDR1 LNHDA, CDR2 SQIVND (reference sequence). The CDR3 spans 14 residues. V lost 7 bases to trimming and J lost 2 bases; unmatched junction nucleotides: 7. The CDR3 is CASTPDREAYEQYF. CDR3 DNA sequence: TGTGCCAGTACCCCGGACAGGGAGGCCTACGAGCAGTACTTC. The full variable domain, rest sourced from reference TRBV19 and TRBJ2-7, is DGGITQSPKYLFRKEGQNVTLSCEQNLNHDAMYWYRQDPGQGLRLIYYSQIVNDFQKGDIAEGYSVSREKKESFPLTVTSAQKNPTAFYLCASTPDREAYEQYFGPGTRLTVT.

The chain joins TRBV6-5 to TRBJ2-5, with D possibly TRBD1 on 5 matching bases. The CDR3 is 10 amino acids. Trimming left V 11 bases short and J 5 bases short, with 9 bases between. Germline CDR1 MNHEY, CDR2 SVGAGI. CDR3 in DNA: TGTGCCTCCTCAGGGGAGACCCAGTACTTC. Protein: CASSGETQYF.

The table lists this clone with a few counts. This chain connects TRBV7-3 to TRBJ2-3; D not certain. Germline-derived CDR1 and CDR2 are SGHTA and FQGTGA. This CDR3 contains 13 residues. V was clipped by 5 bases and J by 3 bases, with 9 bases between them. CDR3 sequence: CASSPLRTDTQYF. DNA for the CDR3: TGTGCCAGCAGCCCTCTTAGAACAGATACGCAGTATTTT. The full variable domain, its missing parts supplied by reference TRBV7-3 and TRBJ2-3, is GAGVSQTPSNKVTEKGKYVELRCDPISGHTALYWYRQSLGQGPEFLIYFQGTGAADDSGLPNDRFFAVRPEGSVSTLKIQRTERGDSAVYLCASSPLRTDTQYFGPGTRLTVL.

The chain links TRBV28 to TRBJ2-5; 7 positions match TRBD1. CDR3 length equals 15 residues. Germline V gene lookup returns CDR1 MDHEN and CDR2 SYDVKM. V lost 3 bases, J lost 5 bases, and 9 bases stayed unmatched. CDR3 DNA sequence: TGTGCCAGCAGTTTTGGGCAGGGGGTATGGGAGACCCAGTACTTC. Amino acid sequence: CASSFGQGVWETQYF.